These 8 T cell receptor beta chains share one sample of origin, sequenced in a study of blood T cell repertoires in COVID-19. Sequencing used immunoSEQ multiplex PCR; TCRdb keeps in-frame clones, though not all of them. Of some 180,000 clones listed, 75% to 85% were seen once; the top ten hold less than 7%. The sample was peripheral blood. All receptors come from a woman between 40 and 50 years old with COVID-19, enrolled during active disease.

The gene calls are TRBV19 and TRBJ1-5, with D tentatively TRBD1 (5 bases). V shed 0 bases and J shed 11 bases, with 14 bases lying between them. The length of the CDR3 is 14 residues. Germline V gene sequence: CDR1 LNHDA, CDR2 SQIVND (reference sequence). CDR3 loop: CASSIDGGRRTQHF. In nucleotides, the CDR3 is TGTGCCAGTAGTATAGATGGGGGGAGGAGGACCCAGCATTTT.

V is TRBV5-4 and J is TRBJ2-5; 8 nucleotides line up with TRBD1. This CDR3 spans 14 amino acids. J lost 5 bases, V lost 5 bases, and 8 bases had no gene match. Germline lookup yields CDR1 SGHNT and CDR2 YYREEE (reference sequence). The CDR3 DNA reads as TGTGCCAGCAGTCCGAGGACAGGGATGGAGACCCAGTACTTC. It yields the protein CASSPRTGMETQYF.

This clone was counted only a few times. The chain is built from TRBV4-3 and TRBJ2-2; TRBD2 agrees at 7 bases. The V segment lost 0 bases and the J segment 6 bases; nucleotides outside the gene matches: 4. The V gene's germline CDR1 is LGHNA and CDR2 YSLEER. The CDR3 is 15 amino acids. CDR3 coding DNA: TGCGCCAGCAGCCAAGAGGCAGGGAGGGCCGGGGAGCTGTTTTTT. As protein: CASSQEAGRAGELFF.

The chain carries TRBV5-4 and TRBJ1-1; maybe TRBD1 (6 bases). Trimming took 4 bases from V and 0 from J, leaving 16 bases between them. CDR3 length equals 16 residues. Per the germline V gene, CDR1 is SGHNT and CDR2 is YYREEE (reference sequence). CDR3 sequence: CASSPRTEYMNTEAFF. The CDR3, as DNA: TGTGCCAGCAGCCCGAGGACAGAGTATATGAACACTGAAGCTTTCTTT.

In this sample, this clone turned up once. The rearrangement links TRBV6-2 or TRBV6-3 to TRBJ1-6; perhaps TRBD1 as D (5 bases). Germline V gene lookup returns CDR1 MNHEY and CDR2 SVGEGT. The CDR3 runs to 16 residues. With 4 bases removed from V and 7 bases from J, the gap between germline ends came to 17 bases. DNA for the CDR3: TGTGCCAGCAGTTCTATCTTCTGGCGGGACAATTCACCCCTCCACTTT. It yields the protein CASSSIFWRDNSPLHF.

The chain links TRBV5-1 to TRBJ2-7; a weak D match, TRBD1 (6 bases). This CDR3 is 17 amino acids long. Looked up from germline, CDR1 is SGHRS and CDR2 is YFSETQ. V lost 0 bases, J lost 4 bases, and 20 bases lay in between. This chain's CDR3 is CASSLDRAAAGAYEQYF. Written as DNA, the CDR3 is TGCGCCAGCAGCTTGGACAGGGCCGCCGCCGGAGCATACGAGCAGTACTTC.

This chain joins TRBV10-3 and TRBJ1-5; D is uncertain. Trimming took 3 bases from V and 7 from J, leaving 13 bases between them. The CDR3 runs to 14 residues. Germline V gives CDR1 ENHRY, CDR2 SYGVKD. The CDR3 nucleotides are TGTGCCATCAGTGACGCACCCGAGGAGCAGCCCCAGCATTTT. Its translation is CAISDAPEEQPQHF.

The J gene is TRBJ2-2, the V gene TRBV12-3 or TRBV12-4, with D unclear. The CDR3 has 13 residues. V was shortened by 4 bases and J by 8 bases, with 11 bases between the two germline ends. The CDR3 reads CASSSQVGGELFF. The CDR3 region has the DNA TGTGCCAGCAGTTCCCAGGTAGGAGGGGAGCTGTTTTTT.